The TCR beta chain under discussion was sequenced for a study of post-analysis software for immune sequencing data. Study-wide points: By F measure, strong co-clustering occurred among samples prepared in the same batch. Patients showed TRBV5-6, TRBV5-1 and TRBV20-1 among four to six TRBV segments more frequent than in controls.

Germline V gives CDR1 SGHRS, CDR2 YFSETQ. V lost 0 bases and J 3 bases, leaving 12 bases between the germline ends. The CDR3 covers 15 residues. Unique molecular identifiers were carried by the TCR beta cDNA libraries. Input populations of about 0.85 to 11 million T cells gave rise to hundreds of thousands of cDNA molecules. MiXCR, run by TCRdb on the PCR reads, gives a single entry per CDR3 protein. In the table there are about 820,000 distinct CDR3 sequences, 53% of which are singletons. This clonotype was seen more than once but under ten times. Its antigen is as yet unknown. The sequence was collected from a girl between 10 and 17 years old with multiple sclerosis. Input material: blood. The chain links TRBV5-1 to TRBJ1-2; D is possibly TRBD1 (6 bases). The CDR3 nucleotides are TGCGCCAGCAGCTTGGGGGGGCAGGAGGACTATGGCTACACCTTC. Its translation: CASSLGGQEDYGYTF. Looking up the rest from reference TRBV5-1 and TRBJ1-2 gives the full variable domain: KAGVTQTPRYLIKTRGQQVTLSCSPISGHRSVSWYQQTPGQGLQFLFEYFSETQRNKGNFPGRFSGRQFSNSRSEMNVSTLELGDSALYLCASSLGGQEDYGYTFGSGTRLTVV.